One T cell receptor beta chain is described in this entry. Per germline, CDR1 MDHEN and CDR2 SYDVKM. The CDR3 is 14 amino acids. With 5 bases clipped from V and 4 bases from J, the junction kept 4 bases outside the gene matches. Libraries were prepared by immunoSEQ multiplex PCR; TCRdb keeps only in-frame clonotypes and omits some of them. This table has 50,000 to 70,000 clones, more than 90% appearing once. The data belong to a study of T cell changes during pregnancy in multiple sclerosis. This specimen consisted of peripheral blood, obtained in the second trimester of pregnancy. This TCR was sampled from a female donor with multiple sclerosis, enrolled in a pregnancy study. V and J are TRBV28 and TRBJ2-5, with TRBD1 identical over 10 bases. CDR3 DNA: TGTGCCAGCAGTACCGGGACAGGGGCAGAGACCCAGTACTTC. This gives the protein CASSTGTGAETQYF.